Listed here is a single T cell receptor beta chain. Its cognate antigen is unknown. The record originates from a study of OX40 agonist ivuxolimab in advanced cancers. Measured with immunoSEQ multiplex PCR; TCRdb has only the in-frame clones, and not every one. The sample lists about 72,000 clones; roughly nine tenths were seen once. General study results and limits: With doses of 0.1-3.0 mg/kg, partial responders showed among the lowest clonal expansion.

Trimming cost V 6 bases and J 3 bases, with 15 bases left between them. This CDR3 contains 14 residues. From germline, CDR1 is MNHEY and CDR2 SMNVEV (reference sequence). The sample in question was CD4+ or CD8+ T cells sorted from blood, obtained in a trial of the OX40 agonist ivuxolimab. The chain uses TRBV27 and TRBJ2-7; D possibly matches TRBD1 or TRBD2 (6 bases each). The TCR originated in an adult with an advanced solid tumor such as melanoma, head and neck, liver or kidney cancer. The CDR3, as DNA: TGTGCCAGCAGGGAATACAGGGAGGACTACGAGCAGTACTTC. This encodes CASREYREDYEQYF.